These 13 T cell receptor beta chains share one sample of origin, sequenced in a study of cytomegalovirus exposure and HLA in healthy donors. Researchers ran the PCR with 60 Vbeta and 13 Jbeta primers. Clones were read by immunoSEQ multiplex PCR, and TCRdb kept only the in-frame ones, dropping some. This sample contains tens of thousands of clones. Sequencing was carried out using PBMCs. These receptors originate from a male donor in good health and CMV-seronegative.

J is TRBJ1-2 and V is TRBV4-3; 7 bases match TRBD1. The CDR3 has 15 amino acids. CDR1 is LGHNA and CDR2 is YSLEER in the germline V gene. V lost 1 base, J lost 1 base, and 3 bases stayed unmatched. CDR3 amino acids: CASSQVRQGNYGYTF. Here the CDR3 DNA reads TGCGCCAGCAGCCAAGTGAGACAGGGTAACTATGGCTACACCTTC.

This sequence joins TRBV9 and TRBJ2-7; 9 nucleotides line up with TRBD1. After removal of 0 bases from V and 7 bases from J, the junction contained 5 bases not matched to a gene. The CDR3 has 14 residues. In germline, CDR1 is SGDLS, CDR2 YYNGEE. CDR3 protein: CASSVGDRELEQYF. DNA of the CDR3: TGTGCCAGCAGCGTAGGGGACAGGGAGTTAGAGCAGTACTTC.

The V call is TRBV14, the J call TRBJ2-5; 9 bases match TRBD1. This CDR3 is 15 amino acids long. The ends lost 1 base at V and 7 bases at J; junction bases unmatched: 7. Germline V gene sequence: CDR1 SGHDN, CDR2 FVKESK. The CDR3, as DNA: TGTGCCAGCAGCCAAGGAGGGACAGGGCTCCGGACCCAGTACTTC. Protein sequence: CASSQGGTGLRTQYF.

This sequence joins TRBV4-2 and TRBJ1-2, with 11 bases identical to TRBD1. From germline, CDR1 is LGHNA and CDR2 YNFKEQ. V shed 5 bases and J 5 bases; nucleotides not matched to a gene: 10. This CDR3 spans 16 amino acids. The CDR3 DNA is TGTGCCAGCAGCGATTTCCGGGACAGGGGGAGTTATGGCTACACCTTC. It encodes CASSDFRDRGSYGYTF.

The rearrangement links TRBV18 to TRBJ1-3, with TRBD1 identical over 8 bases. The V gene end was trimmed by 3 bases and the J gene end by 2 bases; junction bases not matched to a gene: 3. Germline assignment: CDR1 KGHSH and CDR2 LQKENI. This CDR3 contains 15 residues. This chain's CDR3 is CASSPGTGPGNTIYF. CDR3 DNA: TGTGCCAGCTCACCCGGGACAGGCCCTGGAAACACCATATATTTT.

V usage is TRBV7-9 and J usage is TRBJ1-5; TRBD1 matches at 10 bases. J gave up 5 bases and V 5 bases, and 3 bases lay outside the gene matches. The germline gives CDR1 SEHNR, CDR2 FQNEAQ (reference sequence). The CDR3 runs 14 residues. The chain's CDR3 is CASSLDRGHQPQHF. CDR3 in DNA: TGTGCCAGCAGCCTAGACAGGGGGCATCAGCCCCAGCATTTT. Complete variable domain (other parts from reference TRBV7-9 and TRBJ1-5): DTGVSQNPRHKITKRGQNVTFRCDPISEHNRLYWYRQTLGQGPEFLTYFQNEAQLEKSRLLSDRFSAERPKGSFSTLEIQRTEQGDSAMYLCASSLDRGHQPQHFGDGTRLSIL.

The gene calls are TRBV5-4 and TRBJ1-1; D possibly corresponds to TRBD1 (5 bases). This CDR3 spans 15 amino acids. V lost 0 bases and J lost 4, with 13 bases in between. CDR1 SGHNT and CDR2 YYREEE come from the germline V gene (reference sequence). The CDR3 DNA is TGTGCCAGCAGCTTGGATGCAGGGATGGGCACTGAAGCTTTCTTT. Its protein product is CASSLDAGMGTEAFF.

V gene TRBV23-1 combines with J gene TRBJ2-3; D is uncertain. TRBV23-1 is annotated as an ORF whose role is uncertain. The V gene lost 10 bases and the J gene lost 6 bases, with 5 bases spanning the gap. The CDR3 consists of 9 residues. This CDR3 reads CATRDTQYF. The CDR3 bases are TGCGCCACGAGGGATACGCAGTATTTT.

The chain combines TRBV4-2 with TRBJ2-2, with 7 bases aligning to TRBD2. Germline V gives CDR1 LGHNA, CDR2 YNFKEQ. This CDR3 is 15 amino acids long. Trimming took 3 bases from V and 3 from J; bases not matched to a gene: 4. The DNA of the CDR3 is TGTGCCAGCAGCCAGTGGGGGGGGGACACCGGGGAGCTGTTTTTT. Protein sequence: CASSQWGGDTGELFF.

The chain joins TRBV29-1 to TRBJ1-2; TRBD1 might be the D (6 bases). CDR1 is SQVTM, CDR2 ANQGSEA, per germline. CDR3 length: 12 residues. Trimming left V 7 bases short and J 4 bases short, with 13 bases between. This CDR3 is CSALGQSYGYTF. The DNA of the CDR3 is TGCAGCGCCCTGGGACAAAGCTATGGCTACACCTTC.

CDR3 DNA sequence: TGCGCCAGCAGCTTGACGGGGGGCGATTACAATGAGCAGTTCTTC. Translating it yields CASSLTGGDYNEQFF. The V call is TRBV5-1, the J call TRBJ2-1; possible D gene TRBD2, 7 bases. The CDR3 consists of 15 residues. Between the trimmed V and J ends, which lost 1 base and 4 bases, there was a span of 12 bases. From germline, CDR1 is SGHRS and CDR2 YFSETQ.

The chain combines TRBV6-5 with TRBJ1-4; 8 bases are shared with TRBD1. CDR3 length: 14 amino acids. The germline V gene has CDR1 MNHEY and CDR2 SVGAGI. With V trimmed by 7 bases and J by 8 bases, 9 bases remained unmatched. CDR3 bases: TGTGCCAGCACCCCGGACAGGGAAGGCGAAAAACTGTTTTTT. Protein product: CASTPDREGEKLFF.

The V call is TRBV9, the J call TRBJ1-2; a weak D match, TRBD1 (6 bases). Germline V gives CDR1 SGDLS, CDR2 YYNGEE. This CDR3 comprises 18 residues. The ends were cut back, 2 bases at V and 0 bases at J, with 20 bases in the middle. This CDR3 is CASSVIPGHLFTNYGYTF. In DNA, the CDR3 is TGTGCCAGCAGCGTTATCCCGGGACACCTTTTTACTAACTATGGCTACACCTTC.